The text below deals with one TCR beta chain. Its antigen specificity is not known. No much larger clonotype is one base removed from it; base qualities were not supplied. The record originates from a study of control samples from healthy donors and cancer patients (dated by TCRdb to about 2020). Trimming removed 6 bases from V and 7 bases from J, leaving 15 bases between the germline ends. The CDR3 goes from the cysteine to the phenylalanine over 13 residues. Only the CDR3 DNA is retained, 39 bases long and in frame from the first base. CDR1 and CDR2 are drawn from the germline V gene: MRHNA, SNTAGT. Preparation of the library involved the immunoSEQ multiplex PCR assay. Drawn from immuneACCESS, this table holds only the in-frame rearrangements with V and J called that TCRdb kept. Clones are partly lost; checked studies trace under half to an unresolved V gene and leave the rest unexplained. This sample is represented by approximately 160,000 clones; about 91% of them were singletons. Just over 2% of the sample is in the top ten clones.

Material for sequencing was blood. The source of this sequence is a woman between 40 and 50 years old in good health. This chain is built from TRBV6-4 and TRBJ2-5; D gene: possibly TRBD1, on 6 matching bases. In nucleotides, the sequence is TGTGCCAGCAGCGAACAAAGCAGGGGGACCCAGTACTTC. Its protein product is CASSEQSRGTQYF.